These 17 T cell receptor beta chains share one sample of origin, sequenced in a study of blood T cells in healthy people across ages. Primed by a sample-barcoded 5' primer and a J-beta primer mix, a second PCR proceeded for about 6 to 11 cycles. A single record per CDR3 protein comes from TCRdb applying MiXCR to the 5' RACE reads. The table has about 670,000 distinct CDR3 sequences, around 50% seen once. The specimen was blood. The receptors here all came from an elderly woman in good health.

This chain links TRBV18 with TRBJ2-7; D remains ambiguous. V shed 4 bases and J shed 0 bases, with 4 bases lying between them. Germline loops: CDR1 KGHSH, CDR2 LQKENI. The CDR3 runs to 12 residues. The CDR3 nucleotides read TGTGCCAGCTCACACATCTCCTACGAGCAGTACTTC. Amino acids: CASSHISYEQYF.

In its sample, this clonotype was seen many times. V and J are TRBV12-3 or TRBV12-4 and TRBJ2-6, with D tentatively TRBD1 (6 bases). The CDR3 spans 12 residues. Trimming removed 5 bases at V and 15 bases at J, with 14 bases between. CDR3 sequence (DNA): TGTGCCAGCAGTGTGGACAGTCAGACCCTGACTTTC. It encodes CASSVDSQTLTF.

The chain couples TRBV6-1 to TRBJ2-5; D perhaps matches TRBD1 (5 bases). Germline-derived CDR1 and CDR2 are MNHNS and SASEGT. The ends were cut back, 6 bases at V and 2 bases at J, with 10 bases in the middle. The CDR3 loop spans 13 amino acids. CDR3 loop: CASRMTAQETQYF. The CDR3 DNA reads TGTGCCAGCAGAATGACAGCTCAAGAGACCCAGTACTTC.

Concerning this clonotype itself: The junction differs from germline at one of its ends, possibly a read error. V usage is TRBV20-1 and J usage is TRBJ2-3; D might be TRBD2 (5 bases). The CDR3 sequence is 15 residues long. The germline V gene encodes CDR1 DFQATT and CDR2 SNEGSKA (reference sequence). CDR3 DNA sequence: TGCGGTGCTAGTGGGCTACGGACTAGCACAGATACGCAGTATTTT. As protein: CGASGLRTSTDTQYF.

This clonotype was seen repeatedly, ten times or more. The V gene is TRBV12-3 or TRBV12-4, the J gene TRBJ2-1; D tentatively reads TRBD1 or TRBD2 (5 bases each). The CDR3 totals 14 residues. Trimming took 2 bases from V and 6 from J, leaving 11 bases between them. CDR3 sequence reads: CASSLTGTSNEQFF. The CDR3 nucleotides are TGTGCCAGCAGTTTAACCGGGACCTCCAATGAGCAGTTCTTC.

The chain couples TRBV10-3 to TRBJ2-1; no definite D call. The J call may be incorrect, as the DNA end agrees better with TRBJ2-7. The CDR3 is made up of 13 amino acids. Germline assignment: CDR1 ENHRY and CDR2 SYGVKD. As DNA, the CDR3 is TGTGCCACCAGAGAAAGCTCCCACAATGAGCAGTACTTC. It encodes CATRESSHNEQYF.

This clonotype showed up just a few times. The genes are TRBV28 and TRBJ2-7; 8 nucleotides agree with TRBD2. Germline V lookup: CDR1 MDHEN, CDR2 SYDVKM. The V segment lost 4 bases and the J segment 0 bases; nucleotides outside the gene matches: 5. The CDR3 consists of 15 residues. In DNA, the CDR3 is TGTGCCAGCAGTTCCCCGGGGGGGAGCTCCTACGAGCAGTACTTC. Its protein is CASSSPGGSSYEQYF.

In the case of this clonotype: One end of the junction is discordant with germline, which a read error may explain. V usage is TRBV7-2 and J usage is TRBJ2-5, with 10 bases that match TRBD2. CDR1 SGHTA and CDR2 FQGNSA come from the germline V gene. The CDR3 runs 16 residues. The CDR3 protein is CASSLAGTSVYNVQYF. In DNA, the CDR3 is TGTGCCAGCAGCCTAGCCGGGACTAGCGTCTACAATGTGCAGTACTTC.

This clonotype was counted between two and nine times. J is TRBJ1-2 and V is TRBV5-1; 7 bases agree with TRBD1. In germline, CDR1 is SGHRS, CDR2 YFSETQ. The CDR3 covers 14 residues. Trimming cost V 2 bases and J 3 bases; bases outside gene matches: 4. CDR3 in amino acids: CASSFDRVDYGYTF. CDR3 DNA sequence: TGCGCCAGCAGCTTCGACAGGGTGGACTATGGCTACACCTTC.

The V and J genes are TRBV9 and TRBJ2-5; D is perhaps TRBD1 (6 bases). Judging by the DNA end, TRBJ2-7 fits better; the J call may be wrong. CDR1 and CDR2 (germline): SGDLS, YYNGEE. CDR3 length: 16 residues. The CDR3 DNA follows: TGTGCCAGCAGCCCAAAGGGGGAATCGGTCCCCTACGAGCAGTACTTC. It codes for CASSPKGESVPYEQYF.

The chain carries TRBV5-6 and TRBJ1-4; 9 positions agree with TRBD1. J gave up 8 bases and V 6 bases, and 11 bases lay outside the gene matches. The CDR3 runs to 15 residues. CDR1 and CDR2 from the germline V gene are SGHDT and YYEEEE. The CDR3 DNA sequence: TGTGCCAGCATCTTAACAGGGGGCGTCGAGGAAAAACTGTTTTTT. Translation: CASILTGGVEEKLFF.

On this clonotype itself: This may stem from a read error, because a much larger clone lies one nucleotide away. V gene TRBV4-1 combines with J gene TRBJ2-3; 10 nucleotides align to TRBD1. There are 16 residues in the CDR3. Trimming cost V 4 bases and J 1 base; bases outside gene matches: 5. The germline CDR1 and CDR2 sequences are MGHRA and YSYEKL. CDR3 sequence (DNA): TGCGCCAGCAGCCGCGGGACAGGGGAGGGCACAGATACGCAGTATTTT. It yields the protein CASSRGTGEGTDTQYF.

The V and J genes are TRBV5-5 and TRBJ2-5, with D possibly being TRBD2 (5 bases). This CDR3 is 15 amino acids long. V gave up 5 bases and J gave up 5 bases, with 19 bases separating them. Germline V gives CDR1 SGHKS, CDR2 YYEKEE (reference sequence). CDR3 DNA: TGTGCCAGCAGTTACGCGGGCCGATCCTTCGAGACCCAGTACTTC. Its protein is CASSYAGRSFETQYF.

The chain carries TRBV5-6 and TRBJ2-1; TRBD1 agrees at 8 bases. The CDR3 consists of 14 residues. With 2 bases clipped from V and 10 bases from J, the junction kept 8 bases outside the gene matches. The V gene's germline CDR1 is SGHDT and CDR2 YYEEEE. The CDR3 region is CASSFSDRDGEQFF. The CDR3 bases are TGTGCCAGCAGCTTTTCGGACAGGGATGGCGAGCAGTTCTTC.

As regards this clonotype: One base away lies a much larger clone, so this may be a sequencing read error. V usage is TRBV6-1 and J usage is TRBJ2-3; D not resolved. CDR1 and CDR2 from the germline V gene are MNHNS and SASEGT. V lost 8 bases to trimming and J lost 2 bases, with 20 bases between them. There are 16 residues in the CDR3. The CDR3 sequence is CASGPARGVATDTQYF. The CDR3 region has the DNA TGTGCCAGCGGCCCAGCTCGCGGAGTTGCCACAGATACGCAGTATTTT.

This chain uses TRBV20-1 with TRBJ2-5; 7 nucleotides align to TRBD1. The last part of the DNA fits TRBJ2-7 better; the J call may be wrong. The CDR3 is made up of 13 amino acids. Per the germline V gene, CDR1 is DFQATT and CDR2 is SNEGSKA (reference sequence). The CDR3 here is CSAREDRDYEQYF. The CDR3 nucleotides are TGCAGTGCTAGAGAAGACAGGGACTACGAGCAGTACTTC.

In this sample, this clonotype turned up a few times. This chain connects TRBV20-1 to TRBJ1-1; D not certain. Between the trimmed V and J ends, which lost 2 bases and 2 bases, there was a span of 6 bases. Germline CDR1 DFQATT, CDR2 SNEGSKA (reference sequence). This CDR3 spans 12 amino acids. The CDR3 region is CSARRGNTEAFF. CDR3 sequence (DNA): TGCAGTGCTAGACGGGGTAACACTGAAGCTTTCTTT.